These T cell receptor beta chains were read from a single sample in a study of identifying expanded T cells in peripheral blood. Libraries were prepared by immunoSEQ multiplex PCR; TCRdb keeps only in-frame clonotypes and omits some of them. This sample yields some 90,000 clones, of which 85% to 90% are seen a single time; around a fifth belongs to the top ten. Material for sequencing was blood. The source is a person aged 18 to 69 in good health. Each CDR3 is given with its conserved first and last residue. The order of the fields is J gene, V gene, clone size, D gene, CDR3 protein. D genes are given only for firm matches. A clone size is listed for some rows: how often the clone was seen (once, few, many), or a class if it is expanded.

TRBJ1-6 TRBV4-3 - - CASSQDPASKGYSPLHF
TRBJ2-7 TRBV10-3 - TRBD1 CARDRGQGPYEQYF
TRBJ2-7 TRBV10-3 - - CAISVNQPSYEQYF
TRBJ1-6 TRBV27 once - CASSLSSESPLHF
TRBJ1-4 TRBV5-6 - TRBD1 CASSLVRQGEEKLFF
TRBJ2-5 TRBV7-2 - - CASSLRKRETQYF
TRBJ2-1 TRBV5-5 - TRBD1 CASSFSGQAYNEQFF
TRBJ1-2 TRBV7-9 few - CASSRSPRGIRGYTF
TRBJ1-6 TRBV19 once TRBD1 CASSMFWSGGDSPLHF
TRBJ1-4 TRBV11-2 - - CASSQGLSNEKLFF
TRBJ1-3 TRBV7-6 - - CASSSFTGLSGNTIYF
TRBJ1-1 TRBV28 - - CASSFPRGTNTEAFF
TRBJ2-7 TRBV7-8 few - CASSLPPYEQYF
TRBJ2-2 TRBV10-3 - TRBD2 CAIWVAGVTGELFF
TRBJ1-1 TRBV7-9 - TRBD1 CASSLQGAREAFF
TRBJ2-7 TRBV6-5 - - CASSQRQATAHEQYF
TRBJ1-2 TRBV27 - - CASRKTGNYGYTF
TRBJ1-5 TRBV4-2 - - CASSQEDSEGDQPQHF
TRBJ2-7 TRBV5-1 - - CASSPGDNYEQYF
TRBJ2-7 TRBV28 - TRBD1 CASSTGQGTYEQYF
TRBJ2-3 TRBV5-6 once - CASSLEGGTQYF
TRBJ1-1 TRBV7-9 - - CASSLIGTEAFF
TRBJ1-3 TRBV7-2 - TRBD1 CASSTDRGYTIYF
TRBJ2-7 TRBV18 - - CASSPQPVSSYEQYF
TRBJ2-2 TRBV4-3 - TRBD2 CASSSPGLLSAGELFF
TRBJ1-5 TRBV6-5 few - CASSPGGFQPQHF
TRBJ2-7 TRBV6-1 - TRBD1 CASSDPRDRAMGEQYF
TRBJ2-2 TRBV11-2 - - CASRSPVGSTGELFF
TRBJ2-2 TRBV19 - TRBD1 CASSKQGQGGNANTGELFF
TRBJ2-7 TRBV6-5 - - CASSRGGAEQYF
TRBJ1-2 TRBV28 - - CASSPTGAHLYGYTF
TRBJ1-5 TRBV4-2 - - CASSQDWVGGGDQPQHF
TRBJ1-2 TRBV19 - TRBD1 CATQPTGQGPNYGYTF
TRBJ1-1 TRBV29-1 - - CSVDGGGGRAFF
TRBJ2-1 TRBV7-2 - TRBD2 CASSFPTSAPNEQFF
TRBJ2-7 TRBV4-3 few - CASSQEFGEAGVLYEQYF
TRBJ2-7 TRBV7-2 - TRBD2 CASSHRQTGQRGFSYEQYF
TRBJ2-1 TRBV6-5 few - CASSAFTNSYNEQFF
TRBJ2-7 TRBV5-4 - - CASSLGGRANEQYF
TRBJ2-5 TRBV6-6 - - CASWRQEQETQYF
TRBJ2-7 TRBV5-4 - - CASSQDLEGWYEQYF
TRBJ2-2 TRBV7-9 once - CASSSIGGSGELFF
TRBJ1-4 TRBV7-9 - - CASSLVQGLNEKLFF
TRBJ1-5 TRBV5-6 - - CASSLTGGGNQPQHF
TRBJ1-4 TRBV5-4 - TRBD1 CASSSSGGGEKLFF
TRBJ2-3 TRBV15 - TRBD2 CATSSGTSRADTQYF
TRBJ1-1 TRBV6-5 once - CASSYGGANTEAFF
TRBJ2-5 TRBV4-2 - TRBD2 CASSQRLAGYLVVETQYF
TRBJ2-2 TRBV21-1 - - CASSNGGSSGVLAGELFF
TRBJ2-3 TRBV28 once - CATKVPRGTDTQYF
TRBJ2-5 TRBV7-9 - TRBD2 CASSLGTSGGVLQETQYF
TRBJ2-3 TRBV4-1 - TRBD1 CASSQDWTGPDTQYF